This paragraph covers one T cell receptor (beta chain) sequence. The antigen remains undetermined. This record belongs to a study of T cell therapy after organ transplantation. Study overall: Patients received up to 6 T cell doses every 2 weeks. A median of 1.92 x 10^8 CMV-specific T cells was infused in 2 to 6 doses. Study outcomes and limitations: Low CD8+ T cell yield possibly reduced coverage, hiding nonresponder expansions. Concurrent antirejection and antiviral drugs remain unassessed confounders.

Assay used: immunoSEQ multiplex PCR; TCRdb lists only in-frame clones, some missing. Here the sample spans approximately 3,300 clones, 80% to 85% being singletons. Time point given: 4-8 weeks after completion of therapy. The V gene end was trimmed by 6 bases and the J gene end by 0 bases; junction bases not matched to a gene: 14. This CDR3 region has 20 residues. The germline gives CDR1 MDHEN, CDR2 SYDVKM. Specimen: CD8+ T cells from blood, collected after autologous CMV-specific T cell therapy. The TCR was taken from a human patient who had received a solid organ transplant and had CMV disease. Some T cells may originate from the graft donor. V gene TRBV28 combines with J gene TRBJ2-1; TRBD2 matches at 13 bases. Here the CDR3 reads CASSRGLAGINTSSYNEQFF. CDR3 DNA: TGTGCCAGCAGCCGGGGACTAGCGGGGATCAATACTAGCTCCTACAATGAGCAGTTCTTC. Filled out from reference TRBV28 and TRBJ2-1, the complete variable domain reads DVKVTQSSRYLVKRTGEKVFLECVQDMDHENMFWYRQDPGLGLRLIYFSYDVKMKEKGDIPEGYSVSREKKERFSLILESASTNQTSMYLCASSRGLAGINTSSYNEQFFGPGTRLTVL.